A single T cell receptor (beta chain) is shown here with its context. Original processing notes: Counts of nucleated cells, estimated from reference gene primer amplification, were obtained. The repertoire was sequenced with immunoSEQ multiplex PCR; TCRdb's copy has only in-frame clones and lacks some. Clonal size and the V and J genes are those of that table, whereas D and trimming came from the DNA. The repertoire consists of 150,000 to 200,000 clones, with 87% occurring once and the leading ten covering 3.7%. This sample was taken from a study of blood T cell repertoires in COVID-19. Study as a whole: COVID-19 samples, acute and convalescent, were from the United States, Italy and Spain. Sample material is recorded as cDNA or gDNA derived from T cells, B-cell-depleted T cells, or PBMCs.

Trimming removed 5 bases at V and 0 bases at J, with 13 bases between. The CDR3 is made up of 15 amino acids. Germline loops: CDR1 MNHEY, CDR2 SMNVEV (reference sequence). Input material: peripheral blood. This chain uses TRBV27 with TRBJ1-1, with D possibly being TRBD1 (6 bases). This clonotype originated in a young man with active or convalescent COVID-19. In DNA form, the CDR3 reads TGTGCCAGCAGTGGGCTGGGGGCGATGAACACTGAAGCTTTCTTT. Encoded protein: CASSGLGAMNTEAFF.